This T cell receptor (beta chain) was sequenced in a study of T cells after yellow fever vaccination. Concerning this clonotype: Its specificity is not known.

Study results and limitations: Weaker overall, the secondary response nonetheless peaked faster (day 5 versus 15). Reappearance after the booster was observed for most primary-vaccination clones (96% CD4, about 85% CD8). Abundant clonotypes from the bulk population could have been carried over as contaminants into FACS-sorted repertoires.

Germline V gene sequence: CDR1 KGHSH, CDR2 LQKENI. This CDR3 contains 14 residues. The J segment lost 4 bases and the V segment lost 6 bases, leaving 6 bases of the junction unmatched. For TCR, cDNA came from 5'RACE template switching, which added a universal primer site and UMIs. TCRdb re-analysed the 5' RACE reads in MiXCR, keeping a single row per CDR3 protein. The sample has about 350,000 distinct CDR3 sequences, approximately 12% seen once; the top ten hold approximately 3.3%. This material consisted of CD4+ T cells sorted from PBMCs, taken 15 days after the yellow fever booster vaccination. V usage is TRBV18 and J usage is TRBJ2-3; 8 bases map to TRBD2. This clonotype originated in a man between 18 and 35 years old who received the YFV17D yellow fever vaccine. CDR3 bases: TGTGCCAGCTCCTCCGTCGGGGGGGCAGATACGCAGTATTTT. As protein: CASSSVGGADTQYF.